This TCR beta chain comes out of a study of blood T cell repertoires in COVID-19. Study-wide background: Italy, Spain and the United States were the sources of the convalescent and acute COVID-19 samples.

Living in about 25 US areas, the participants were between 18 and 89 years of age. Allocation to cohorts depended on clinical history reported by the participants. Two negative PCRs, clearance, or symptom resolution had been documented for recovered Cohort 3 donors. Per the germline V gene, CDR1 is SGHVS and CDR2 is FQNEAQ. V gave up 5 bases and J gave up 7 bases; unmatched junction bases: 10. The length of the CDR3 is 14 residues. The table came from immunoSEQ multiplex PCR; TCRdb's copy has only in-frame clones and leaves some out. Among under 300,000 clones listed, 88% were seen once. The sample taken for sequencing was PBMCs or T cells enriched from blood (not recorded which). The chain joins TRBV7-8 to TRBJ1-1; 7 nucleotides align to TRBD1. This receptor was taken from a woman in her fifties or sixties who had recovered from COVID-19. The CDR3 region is CASSRRDRGFEAFF. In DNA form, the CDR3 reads TGTGCCAGCAGCCGCCGGGACAGAGGATTTGAAGCTTTCTTT.